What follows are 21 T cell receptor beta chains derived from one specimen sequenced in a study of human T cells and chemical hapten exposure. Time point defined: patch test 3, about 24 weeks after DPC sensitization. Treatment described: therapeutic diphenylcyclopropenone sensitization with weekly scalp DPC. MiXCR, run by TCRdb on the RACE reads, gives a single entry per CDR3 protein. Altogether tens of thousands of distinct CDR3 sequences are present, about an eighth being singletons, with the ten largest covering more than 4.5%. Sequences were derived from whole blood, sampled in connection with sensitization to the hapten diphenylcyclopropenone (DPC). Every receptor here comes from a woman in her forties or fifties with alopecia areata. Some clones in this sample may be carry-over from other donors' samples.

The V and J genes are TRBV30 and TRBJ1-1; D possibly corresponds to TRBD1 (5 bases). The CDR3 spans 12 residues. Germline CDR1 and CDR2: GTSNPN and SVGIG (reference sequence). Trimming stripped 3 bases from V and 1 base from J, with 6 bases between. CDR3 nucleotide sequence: TGTGCCTGGAGAAGGGGGAACACTGAAGCTTTCTTT. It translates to CAWRRGNTEAFF.

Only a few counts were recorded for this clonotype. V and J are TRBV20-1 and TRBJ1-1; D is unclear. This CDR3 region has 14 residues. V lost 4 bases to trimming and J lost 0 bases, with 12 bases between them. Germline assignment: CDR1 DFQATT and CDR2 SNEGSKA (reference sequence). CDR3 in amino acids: CSAMGGDLNTEAFF. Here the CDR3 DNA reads TGCAGTGCTATGGGTGGCGATCTGAACACTGAAGCTTTCTTT.

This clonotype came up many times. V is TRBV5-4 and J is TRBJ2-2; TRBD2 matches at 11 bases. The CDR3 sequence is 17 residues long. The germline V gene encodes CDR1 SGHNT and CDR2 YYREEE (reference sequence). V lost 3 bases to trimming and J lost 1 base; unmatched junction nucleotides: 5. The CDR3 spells CASSSPTSGMNTGELFF. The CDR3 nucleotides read TGTGCCAGCAGCTCCCCGACTAGCGGGATGAACACCGGGGAGCTGTTTTTT.

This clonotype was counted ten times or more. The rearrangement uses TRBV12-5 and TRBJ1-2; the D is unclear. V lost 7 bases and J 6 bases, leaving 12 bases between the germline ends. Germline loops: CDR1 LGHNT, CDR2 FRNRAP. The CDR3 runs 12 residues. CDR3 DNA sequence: TGTGCTAGTGCCCAATCGGGCGATGGCTACACCTTC. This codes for CASAQSGDGYTF.

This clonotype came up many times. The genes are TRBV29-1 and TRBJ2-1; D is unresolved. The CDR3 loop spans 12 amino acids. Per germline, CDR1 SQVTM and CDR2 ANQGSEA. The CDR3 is CSDGRSYNEQFF. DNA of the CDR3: TGCAGTGATGGAAGAAGCTACAATGAGCAGTTCTTC.

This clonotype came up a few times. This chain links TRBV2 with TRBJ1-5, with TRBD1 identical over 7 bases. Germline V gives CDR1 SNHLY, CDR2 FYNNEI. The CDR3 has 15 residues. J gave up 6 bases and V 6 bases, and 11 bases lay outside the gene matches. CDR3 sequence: CASRDTGALTQPQHF. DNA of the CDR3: TGTGCCAGCAGGGATACAGGGGCATTAACTCAGCCCCAGCATTTT.

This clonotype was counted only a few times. The CDR3 nucleotides read TGTGCCAGCTCACCTAAACAGACGAGAAACACTGAAGCTTTCTTT. It is translated as CASSPKQTRNTEAFF. The chain uses TRBV18 and TRBJ1-1, with unresolved D. This CDR3 has 15 residues. The V gene lost 3 bases and the J gene lost 2 bases, with 13 bases spanning the gap. Per the germline V gene, CDR1 is KGHSH and CDR2 is LQKENI.

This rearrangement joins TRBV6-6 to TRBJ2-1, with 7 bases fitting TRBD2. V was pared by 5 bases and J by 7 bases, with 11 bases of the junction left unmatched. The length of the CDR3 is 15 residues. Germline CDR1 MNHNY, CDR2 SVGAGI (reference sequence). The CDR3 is CASSGGREKRNEQFF. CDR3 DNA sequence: TGTGCCAGCAGTGGGGGGAGGGAAAAAAGGAATGAGCAGTTCTTC.

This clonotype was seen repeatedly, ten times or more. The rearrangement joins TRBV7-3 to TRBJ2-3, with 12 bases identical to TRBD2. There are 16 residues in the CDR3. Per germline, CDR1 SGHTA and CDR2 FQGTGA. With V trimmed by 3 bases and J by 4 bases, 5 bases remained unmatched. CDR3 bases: TGTGCCAGCAGCTTTTCGACTAGCGGGAGTTCAGATACGCAGTATTTT. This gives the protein CASSFSTSGSSDTQYF.

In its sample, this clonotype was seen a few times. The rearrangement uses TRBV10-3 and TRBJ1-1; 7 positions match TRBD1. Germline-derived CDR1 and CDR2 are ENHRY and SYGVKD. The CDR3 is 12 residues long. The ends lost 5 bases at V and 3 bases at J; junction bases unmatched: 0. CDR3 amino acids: CAISQGDTEAFF. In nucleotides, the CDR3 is TGTGCCATCAGTCAGGGGGACACTGAAGCTTTCTTT.

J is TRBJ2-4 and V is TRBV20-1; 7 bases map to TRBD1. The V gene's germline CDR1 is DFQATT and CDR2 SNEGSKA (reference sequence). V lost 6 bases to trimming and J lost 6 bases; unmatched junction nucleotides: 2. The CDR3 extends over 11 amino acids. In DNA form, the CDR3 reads TGCAGTGCGGGGACAGCAAACATTCAGTACTTC. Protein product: CSAGTANIQYF.

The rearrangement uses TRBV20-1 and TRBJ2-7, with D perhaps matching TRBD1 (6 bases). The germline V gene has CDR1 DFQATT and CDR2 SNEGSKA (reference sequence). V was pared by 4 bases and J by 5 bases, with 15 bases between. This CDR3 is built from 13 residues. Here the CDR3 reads CSATPTGRDEQYF. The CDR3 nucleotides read TGCAGTGCTACCCCGACAGGCAGAGACGAGCAGTACTTC.

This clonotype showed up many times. The CDR3 DNA follows: TGCAGTGCTAGAGTGGAGGGCCGGCTTGAAAAACTGTTTTTT. Residues: CSARVEGRLEKLFF. The gene calls are TRBV20-1 and TRBJ1-4; no clear D gene. V was clipped by 1 base and J by 7 bases, with 13 bases between them. The CDR3 is made up of 14 amino acids. From germline, CDR1 is DFQATT and CDR2 SNEGSKA (reference sequence).

The CDR3 here is CASKSHSGRAYEQYF. The CDR3 region has the DNA TGTGCCAGCAAGTCCCATTCCGGGAGGGCCTACGAGCAGTACTTC. This sequence joins TRBV6-2 or TRBV6-3 and TRBJ2-7; 8 positions match TRBD2. J lost 2 bases, V lost 7 bases, and 10 bases had no gene match. Germline V gives CDR1 MNHEY, CDR2 SVGEGT. The CDR3 runs 15 residues.

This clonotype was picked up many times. DNA of the CDR3: TGTGCCAGCAGTTTAGGGGGTGGTAACACTGAAGCTTTCTTT. Amino acids: CASSLGGGNTEAFF. The chain has TRBV28 and TRBJ1-1, with D maybe TRBD1 (5 bases). CDR1 and CDR2 from the germline V gene are MDHEN and SYDVKM. CDR3 length equals 14 residues. Trimming took 2 bases from V and 2 from J, leaving 9 bases between them.

CDR3 loop: CASSLRAGSSNEQFF. CDR3 DNA: TGCGCCAGCAGCTTGCGGGCAGGGTCAAGCAATGAGCAGTTCTTC. The chain has TRBV5-1 and TRBJ2-1, with a tentative D call TRBD1 (5 bases). The CDR3 sequence is 15 residues long. The V gene lost 1 base and the J gene lost 6 bases, with 14 bases spanning the gap. Germline V CDR1 and CDR2: SGHRS, YFSETQ. The full variable domain, completed using reference TRBV5-1 and TRBJ2-1, is KAGVTQTPRYLIKTRGQQVTLSCSPISGHRSVSWYQQTPGQGLQFLFEYFSETQRNKGNFPGRFSGRQFSNSRSEMNVSTLELGDSALYLCASSLRAGSSNEQFFGPGTRLTVL.

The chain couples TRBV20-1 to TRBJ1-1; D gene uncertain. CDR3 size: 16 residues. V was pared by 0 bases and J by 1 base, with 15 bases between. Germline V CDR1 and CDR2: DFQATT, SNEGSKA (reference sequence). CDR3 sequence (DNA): TGCAGTGCTAGAGATTATTCGGGCCGGCGGAACACTGAAGCTTTCTTT. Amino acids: CSARDYSGRRNTEAFF.

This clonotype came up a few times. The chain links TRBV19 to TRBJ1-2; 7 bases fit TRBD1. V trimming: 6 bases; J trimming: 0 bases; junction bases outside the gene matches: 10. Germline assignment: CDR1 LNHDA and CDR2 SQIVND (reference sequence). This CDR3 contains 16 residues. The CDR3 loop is CASRALGQQANYGYTF. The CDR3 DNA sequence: TGTGCCAGTAGGGCGCTGGGACAGCAAGCTAACTATGGCTACACCTTC.

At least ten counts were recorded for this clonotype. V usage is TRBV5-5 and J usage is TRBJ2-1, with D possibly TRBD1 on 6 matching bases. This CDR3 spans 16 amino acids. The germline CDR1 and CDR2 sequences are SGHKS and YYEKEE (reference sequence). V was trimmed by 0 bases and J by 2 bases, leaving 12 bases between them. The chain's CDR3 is CASSLEAQGTYNEQFF. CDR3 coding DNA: TGTGCCAGCAGCTTGGAAGCGCAGGGGACCTACAATGAGCAGTTCTTC.

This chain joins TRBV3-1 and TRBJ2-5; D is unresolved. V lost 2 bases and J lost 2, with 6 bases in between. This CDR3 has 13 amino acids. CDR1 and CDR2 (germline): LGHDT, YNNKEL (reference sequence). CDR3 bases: TGTGCCAGCAGCCAAATCCCTCAAGAGACCCAGTACTTC. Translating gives CASSQIPQETQYF.

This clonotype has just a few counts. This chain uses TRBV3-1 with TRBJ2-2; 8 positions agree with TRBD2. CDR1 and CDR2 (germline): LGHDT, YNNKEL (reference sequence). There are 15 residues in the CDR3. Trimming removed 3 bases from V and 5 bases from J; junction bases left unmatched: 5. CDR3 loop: CASSQRAGETGELFF. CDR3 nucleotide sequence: TGTGCCAGCAGCCAGCGAGCGGGAGAAACCGGGGAGCTGTTTTTT.